The clone carrying this T cell receptor beta chain is classed as medium-sized. This sample is part of a study of blood T cell repertoires in COVID-19. Sequenced by immunoSEQ multiplex PCR; TCRdb stores in-frame clones only, minus some. The data contain around 260,000 clones, about 80% of them seen just once; the ten biggest clones take up around 10%. This CDR3 comprises 13 residues. The germline V gene has CDR1 SGDLS and CDR2 YYNGEE. J gave up 5 bases and V 1 base, and 1 base lay outside the gene matches. The chain combines TRBV9 with TRBJ2-7; 9 bases fit TRBD1. This sequence was found in a woman aged 45-59 years who had recovered from COVID-19. Sequences were obtained from peripheral blood. Here the CDR3 DNA reads TGTGCCAGCAGCGTAACAGGGGGCGACGAGCAGTACTTC. Translated: CASSVTGGDEQYF.